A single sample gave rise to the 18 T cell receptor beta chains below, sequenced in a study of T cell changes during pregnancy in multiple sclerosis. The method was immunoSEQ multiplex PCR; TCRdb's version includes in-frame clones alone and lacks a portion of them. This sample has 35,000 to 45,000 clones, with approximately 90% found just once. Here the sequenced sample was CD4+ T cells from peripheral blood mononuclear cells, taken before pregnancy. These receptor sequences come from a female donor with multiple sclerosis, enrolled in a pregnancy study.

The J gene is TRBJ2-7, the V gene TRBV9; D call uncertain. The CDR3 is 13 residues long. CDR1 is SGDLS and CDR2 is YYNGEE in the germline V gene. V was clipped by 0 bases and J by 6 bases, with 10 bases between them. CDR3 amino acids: CASSVATTGEQYF. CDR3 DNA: TGTGCCAGCAGCGTAGCTACCACGGGCGAGCAGTACTTC.

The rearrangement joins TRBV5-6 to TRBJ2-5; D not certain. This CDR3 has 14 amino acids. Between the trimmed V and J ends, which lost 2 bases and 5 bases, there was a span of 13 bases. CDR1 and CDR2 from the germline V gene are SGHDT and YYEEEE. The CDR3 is CASSFSGVSETQYF. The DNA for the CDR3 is TGTGCCAGCAGCTTCTCGGGTGTGTCGGAGACCCAGTACTTC.

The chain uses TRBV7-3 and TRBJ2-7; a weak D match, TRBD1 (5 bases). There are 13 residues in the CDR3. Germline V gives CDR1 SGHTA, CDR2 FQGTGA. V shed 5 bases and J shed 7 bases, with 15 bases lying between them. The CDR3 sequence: CASSPTGSPEQYF. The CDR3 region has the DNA TGTGCCAGCAGCCCAACAGGATCCCCGGAGCAGTACTTC.

The CDR3 reads CASSLDFYGYTF. The CDR3 DNA is TGTGCCAGCAGCTTAGACTTCTATGGCTACACCTTC. This chain connects TRBV7-9 to TRBJ1-2; D is unresolved. CDR3 length: 12 residues. Germline V gene sequence: CDR1 SEHNR, CDR2 FQNEAQ (reference sequence). The V end lost 1 base, the J end lost 4 bases, and 4 bases lay between the germline ends.

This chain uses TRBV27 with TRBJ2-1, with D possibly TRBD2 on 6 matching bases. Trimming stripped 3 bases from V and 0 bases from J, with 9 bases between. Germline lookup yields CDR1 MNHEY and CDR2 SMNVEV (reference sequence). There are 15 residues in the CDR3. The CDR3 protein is CASSLRGPSYNEQFF. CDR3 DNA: TGTGCCAGCAGTTTGCGGGGTCCCTCCTACAATGAGCAGTTCTTC.

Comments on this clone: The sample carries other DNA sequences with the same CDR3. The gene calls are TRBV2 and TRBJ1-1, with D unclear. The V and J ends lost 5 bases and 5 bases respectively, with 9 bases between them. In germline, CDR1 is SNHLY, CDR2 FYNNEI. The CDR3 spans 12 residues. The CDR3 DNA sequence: TGTGCCAGCAGTCTCAGCGGGACTGAAGCTTTCTTT. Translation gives CASSLSGTEAFF.

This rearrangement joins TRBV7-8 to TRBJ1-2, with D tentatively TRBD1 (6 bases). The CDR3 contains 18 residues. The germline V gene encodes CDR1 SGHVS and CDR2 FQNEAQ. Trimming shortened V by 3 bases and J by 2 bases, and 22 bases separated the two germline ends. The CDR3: CASSLTRTGTTGNYGYTF. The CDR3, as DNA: TGTGCCAGCAGCTTGACGCGAACCGGGACAACTGGGAACTATGGCTACACCTTC.

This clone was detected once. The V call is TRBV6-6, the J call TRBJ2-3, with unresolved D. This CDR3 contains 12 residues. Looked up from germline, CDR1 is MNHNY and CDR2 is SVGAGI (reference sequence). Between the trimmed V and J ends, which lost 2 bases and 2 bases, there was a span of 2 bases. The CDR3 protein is CASSYLTDTQYF. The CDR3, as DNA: TGTGCCAGCAGTTACCTCACAGATACGCAGTATTTT.

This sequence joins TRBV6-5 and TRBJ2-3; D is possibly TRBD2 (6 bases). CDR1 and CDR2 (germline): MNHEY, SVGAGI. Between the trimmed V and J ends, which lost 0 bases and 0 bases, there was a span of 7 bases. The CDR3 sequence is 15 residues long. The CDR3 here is CASSYSGTSTDTQYF. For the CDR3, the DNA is TGTGCCAGCAGTTACTCAGGGACTAGCACAGATACGCAGTATTTT.

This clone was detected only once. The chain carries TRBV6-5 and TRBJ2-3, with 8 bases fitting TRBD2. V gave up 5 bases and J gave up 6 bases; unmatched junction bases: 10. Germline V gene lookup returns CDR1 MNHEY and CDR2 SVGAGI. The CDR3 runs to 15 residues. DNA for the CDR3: TGTGCCAGCAGTCCGCTCGGGGGGGAGGGTGATACGCAGTATTTT. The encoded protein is CASSPLGGEGDTQYF.

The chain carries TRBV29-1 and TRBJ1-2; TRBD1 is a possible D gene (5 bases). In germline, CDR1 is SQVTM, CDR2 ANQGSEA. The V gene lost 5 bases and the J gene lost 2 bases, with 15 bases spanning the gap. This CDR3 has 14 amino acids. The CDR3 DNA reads TGCAGCGTTCAATCAGGGCAATTGAACTATGGCTACACCTTC. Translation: CSVQSGQLNYGYTF.

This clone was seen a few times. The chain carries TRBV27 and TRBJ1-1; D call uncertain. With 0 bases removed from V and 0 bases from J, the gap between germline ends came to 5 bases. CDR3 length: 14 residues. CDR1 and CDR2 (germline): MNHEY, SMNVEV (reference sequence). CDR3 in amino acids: CASSLSPVNTEAFF. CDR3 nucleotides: TGTGCCAGCAGTTTATCCCCGGTGAACACTGAAGCTTTCTTT.

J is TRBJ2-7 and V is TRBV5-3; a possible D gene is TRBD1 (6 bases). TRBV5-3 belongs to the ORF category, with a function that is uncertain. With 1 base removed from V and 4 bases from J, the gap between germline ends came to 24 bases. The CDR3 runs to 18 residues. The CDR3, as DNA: TGTGCCAGAAGCTTGAAGAACAGGGTAACAAAGGGTAAATACGAGCAGTACTTC. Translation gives CARSLKNRVTKGKYEQYF.

The CDR3: CASSSPPGKVVTEAFF. CDR3 DNA: TGTGCCAGCAGCTCCCCCCCAGGCAAGGTGGTCACTGAAGCTTTCTTT. The rearrangement joins TRBV11-1 to TRBJ1-1; no clear D. This CDR3 spans 16 amino acids. Trimming removed 4 bases at V and 4 bases at J, with 19 bases between. CDR1 SGHAT and CDR2 FQDESV come from the germline V gene (reference sequence).

This CDR3 reads CASSQTWADTQYF. The CDR3 nucleotides read TGTGCCAGCAGTCAGACCTGGGCGGATACGCAGTATTTT. The chain combines TRBV28 with TRBJ2-3; D call uncertain. Germline lookup yields CDR1 MDHEN and CDR2 SYDVKM. The CDR3 runs 13 residues. Trimming left V 5 bases short and J 6 bases short, with 12 bases between.

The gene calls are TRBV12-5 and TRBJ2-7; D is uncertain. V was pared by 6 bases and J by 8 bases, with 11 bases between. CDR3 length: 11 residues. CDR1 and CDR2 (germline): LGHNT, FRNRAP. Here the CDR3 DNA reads TGTGCTAGTGGGTGGGCCTCTAAGCAGTACTTC. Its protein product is CASGWASKQYF.

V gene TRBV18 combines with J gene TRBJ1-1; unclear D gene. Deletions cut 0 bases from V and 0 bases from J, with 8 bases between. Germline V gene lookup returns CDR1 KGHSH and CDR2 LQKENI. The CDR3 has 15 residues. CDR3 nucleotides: TGTGCCAGCTCACCACCCACAGCTCTGAACACTGAAGCTTTCTTT. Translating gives CASSPPTALNTEAFF.

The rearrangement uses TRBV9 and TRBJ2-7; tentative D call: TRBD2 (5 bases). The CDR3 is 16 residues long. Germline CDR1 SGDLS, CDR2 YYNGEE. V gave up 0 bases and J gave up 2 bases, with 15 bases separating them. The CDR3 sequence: CASSVGGTGRAYEQYF. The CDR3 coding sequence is TGTGCCAGCAGCGTAGGAGGAACGGGGAGAGCCTACGAGCAGTACTTC.